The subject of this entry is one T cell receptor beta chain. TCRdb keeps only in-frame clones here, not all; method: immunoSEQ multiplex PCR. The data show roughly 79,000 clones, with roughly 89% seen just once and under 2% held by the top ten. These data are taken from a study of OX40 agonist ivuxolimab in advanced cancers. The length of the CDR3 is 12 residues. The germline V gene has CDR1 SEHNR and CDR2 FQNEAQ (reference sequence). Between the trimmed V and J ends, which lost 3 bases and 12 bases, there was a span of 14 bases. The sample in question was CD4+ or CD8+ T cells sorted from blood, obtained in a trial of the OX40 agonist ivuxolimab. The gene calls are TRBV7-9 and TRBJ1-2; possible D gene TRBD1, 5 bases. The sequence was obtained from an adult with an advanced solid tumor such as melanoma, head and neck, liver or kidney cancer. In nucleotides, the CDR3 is TGTGCCAGCAGCTTGAGGGGACGCGAAAACACCTTC. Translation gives CASSLRGRENTF.